The 5 T cell receptor beta chains listed next were all sequenced from one sample in a study of control samples from healthy donors and cancer patients (dated by TCRdb to the early 2020s). The library was prepared using the immunoSEQ multiplex PCR assay. Imported from immuneACCESS, the table was reduced by TCRdb to in-frame sequences with V and J called. These copies leave out some clones; in studies compared against another copy, an unresolved V gene accounts for under half, and the cause of the remainder is not known. The sample table on file contains around 190,000 clones. The ten most abundant clones make up approximately 2.2% of the sample. What was sequenced was blood. Every receptor here comes from a woman aged 25 to 39 in good health.

J is TRBJ2-7 and V is TRBV29-1, with D possibly matching TRBD2 (6 bases). Trimming left V 3 bases short and J 2 bases short, with 11 bases between. Germline-derived CDR1 and CDR2 are SQVTM and ANQGSEA. The CDR3 is 13 residues long. The CDR3 region is CSVEEGRTYEQYF. The CDR3 DNA is TGCAGCGTTGAGGAGGGGCGGACCTACGAGCAGTACTTC.

Worth noting for this clone: Relative to the germline gene, one junction end is altered; a read error may explain this. The chain is built from TRBV7-9 and TRBJ1-1; no clear D gene. The CDR3 runs to 12 residues. In germline, CDR1 is SEHNR, CDR2 FQNEAQ (reference sequence). The CDR3 sequence: CASSLAGTEAFF. The CDR3 region has the DNA TGTGCCAGCAGCCTAGCGGGGACTGAAGCTTTCTTT. The full variable domain, with the rest looked up from reference TRBV7-9 and TRBJ1-1, is DTGVSQNPRHKITKRGQNVTFRCDPISEHNRLYWYRQTLGQGPEFLTYFQNEAQLEKSRLLSDRFSAERPKGSFSTLEIQRTEQGDSAMYLCASSLAGTEAFFGQGTRLTVV.

The V and J genes are TRBV6-2 or TRBV6-3 and TRBJ1-5, with D possibly matching TRBD1 (5 bases). Germline values: CDR1 MNHEY, CDR2 SVGEGT. The CDR3 covers 17 residues. Trimming stripped 4 bases from V and 6 bases from J, with 22 bases between. The CDR3 DNA reads TGTGCCAGCAGTTCGATAGCTACGGCAGGGAATCGTCAGCCCCAGCATTTT. This gives the protein CASSSIATAGNRQPQHF.

This chain connects TRBV12-3 or TRBV12-4 to TRBJ1-3, with D unresolved. This CDR3 comprises 13 residues. V lost 2 bases and J lost 5, with 7 bases in between. The CDR3 loop is CASSLYPRNTIYF. In DNA form, the CDR3 reads TGTGCCAGCAGTTTATATCCGAGAAACACCATATATTTT.

V and J are TRBV7-9 and TRBJ2-2, with 7 bases that match TRBD2. The CDR3 totals 16 residues. The germline V gene encodes CDR1 SEHNR and CDR2 FQNEAQ (reference sequence). With 5 bases clipped from V and 1 base from J, the junction kept 7 bases outside the gene matches. The CDR3 here is CASSTYRGENTGELFF. CDR3 DNA sequence: TGTGCCAGCAGCACGTACCGGGGGGAGAACACCGGGGAGCTGTTTTTT. Complete variable domain (other parts from reference TRBV7-9 and TRBJ2-2): DTGVSQNPRHKITKRGQNVTFRCDPISEHNRLYWYRQTLGQGPEFLTYFQNEAQLEKSRLLSDRFSAERPKGSFSTLEIQRTEQGDSAMYLCASSTYRGENTGELFFGEGSRLTVL.